Sequencing of this T cell receptor (beta chain) was carried out in a study of spatial heterogeneity in lung cancer. TCR cDNA molecules each had a unique molecular identifier. TCRdb reprocessed the 5' RACE reads via MiXCR and lists one record per CDR3 protein. The sample records tens of thousands of distinct CDR3 sequences, approximately 4.4% being singletons. This clonotype was seen repeatedly, ten times or more. V was pared by 2 bases and J by 2 bases, with 2 bases of the junction left unmatched. Germline-derived CDR1 and CDR2 are SGHDT and YYEEEE. This CDR3 has 14 residues. Stated time point: sample taken at primary tumor resection. Sequencing of whole RNA from tumor, nontumor lung or frozen PBMC involved no sorting.

The sequences come from PBMCs, collected at surgery. The receptor was isolated from a male donor with early-stage non-small cell lung cancer. The chain employs TRBV5-6 and TRBJ2-7, with 9 bases identical to TRBD1. CDR3 in amino acids: CASSFGTGTYEQYF. In nucleotides, the CDR3 is TGTGCCAGCAGCTTTGGGACAGGGACCTACGAGCAGTACTTC.